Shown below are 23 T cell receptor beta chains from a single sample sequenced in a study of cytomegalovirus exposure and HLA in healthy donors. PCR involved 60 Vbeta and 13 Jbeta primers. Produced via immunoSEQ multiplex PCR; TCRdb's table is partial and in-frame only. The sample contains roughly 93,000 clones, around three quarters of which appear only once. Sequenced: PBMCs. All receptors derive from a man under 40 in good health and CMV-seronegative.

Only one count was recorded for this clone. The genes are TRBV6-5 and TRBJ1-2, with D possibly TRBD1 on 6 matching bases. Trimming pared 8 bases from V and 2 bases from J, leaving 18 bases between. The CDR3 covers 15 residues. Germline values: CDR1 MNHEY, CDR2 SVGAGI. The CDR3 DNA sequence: TGTGCCAGCCTAGGACAGACACTACTAAACTATGGCTACACCTTC. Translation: CASLGQTLLNYGYTF.

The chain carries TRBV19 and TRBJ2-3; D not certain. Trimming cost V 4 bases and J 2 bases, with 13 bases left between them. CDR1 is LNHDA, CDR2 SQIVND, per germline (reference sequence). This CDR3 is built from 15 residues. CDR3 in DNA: TGTGCCAGTAGTACGCGGCTTACCAACACAGATACGCAGTATTTT. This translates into CASSTRLTNTDTQYF.

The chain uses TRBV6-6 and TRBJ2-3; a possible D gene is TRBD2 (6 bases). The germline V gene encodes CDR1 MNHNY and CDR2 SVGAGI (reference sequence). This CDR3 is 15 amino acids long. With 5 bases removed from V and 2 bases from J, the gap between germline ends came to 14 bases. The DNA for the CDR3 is TGTGCCAGCAGTCACCGAGGCGGGGACACAGATACGCAGTATTTT. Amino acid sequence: CASSHRGGDTDTQYF.

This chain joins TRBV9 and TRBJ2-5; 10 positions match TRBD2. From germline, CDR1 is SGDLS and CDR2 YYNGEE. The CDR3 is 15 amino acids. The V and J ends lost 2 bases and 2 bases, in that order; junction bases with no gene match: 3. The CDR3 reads CASSVTSGQQETQYF. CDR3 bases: TGTGCCAGCAGCGTGACTAGCGGGCAGCAAGAGACCCAGTACTTC.

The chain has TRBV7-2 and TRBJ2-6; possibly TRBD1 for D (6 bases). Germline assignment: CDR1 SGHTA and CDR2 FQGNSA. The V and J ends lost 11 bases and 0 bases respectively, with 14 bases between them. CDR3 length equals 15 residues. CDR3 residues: CAGNRGGSGANVLTF. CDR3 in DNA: TGTGCCGGGAACCGAGGGGGCTCTGGGGCCAACGTCCTGACTTTC.

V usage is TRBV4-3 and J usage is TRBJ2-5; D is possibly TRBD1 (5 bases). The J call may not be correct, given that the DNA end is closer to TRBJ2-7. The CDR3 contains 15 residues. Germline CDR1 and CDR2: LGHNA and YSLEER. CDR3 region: CASSQESQGKYEQYF. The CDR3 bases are TGCGCCAGCAGCCAAGAATCGCAGGGCAAGTACGAGCAGTACTTC.

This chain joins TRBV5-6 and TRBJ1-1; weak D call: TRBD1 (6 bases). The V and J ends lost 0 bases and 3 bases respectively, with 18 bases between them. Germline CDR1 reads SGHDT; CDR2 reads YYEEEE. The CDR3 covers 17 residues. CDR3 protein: CASSLGRGGAGYTEAFF. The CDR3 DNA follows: TGTGCCAGCAGCTTGGGGCGCGGGGGCGCGGGTTACACTGAAGCTTTCTTT.

The CDR3 sequence: CASSYRGRAYNEQFF. DNA for the CDR3: TGTGCCAGCAGCTACAGGGGAAGGGCCTACAATGAGCAGTTCTTC. The chain carries TRBV5-6 and TRBJ2-1, with TRBD1 matching over 7 bases. J was trimmed by 2 bases and V by 3 bases; bases with no gene match: 5. This CDR3 comprises 15 residues. The V gene's germline CDR1 is SGHDT and CDR2 YYEEEE.

The CDR3 DNA reads as TGCGCCAGCAGCACAACGCGGGGGCGCGGGAGCCATGAGCAGTTCTTC. Protein sequence: CASSTTRGRGSHEQFF. The rearrangement joins TRBV5-1 to TRBJ2-1, with D perhaps TRBD2 (7 bases). CDR3 length equals 16 residues. The V gene's germline CDR1 is SGHRS and CDR2 YFSETQ. Between the trimmed V and J ends, which lost 4 bases and 8 bases, there was a span of 22 bases. Variable domain in full (rest from reference TRBV5-1 and TRBJ2-1): KAGVTQTPRYLIKTRGQQVTLSCSPISGHRSVSWYQQTPGQGLQFLFEYFSETQRNKGNFPGRFSGRQFSNSRSEMNVSTLELGDSALYLCASSTTRGRGSHEQFFGPGTRLTVL.

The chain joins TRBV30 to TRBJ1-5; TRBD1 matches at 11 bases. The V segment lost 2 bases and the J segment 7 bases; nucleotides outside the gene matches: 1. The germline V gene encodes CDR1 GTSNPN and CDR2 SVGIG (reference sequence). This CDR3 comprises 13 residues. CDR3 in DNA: TGTGCCTGGAGTCGGACAGGGGGCCAGCCCCAGCATTTT. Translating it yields CAWSRTGGQPQHF.

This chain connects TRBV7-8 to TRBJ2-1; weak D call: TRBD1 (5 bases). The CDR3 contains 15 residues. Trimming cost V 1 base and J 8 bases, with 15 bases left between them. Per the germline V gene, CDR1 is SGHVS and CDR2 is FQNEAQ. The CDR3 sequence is CASSLDYPRADEQFF. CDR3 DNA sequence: TGTGCCAGCAGCTTAGACTACCCCAGGGCGGATGAGCAGTTCTTC. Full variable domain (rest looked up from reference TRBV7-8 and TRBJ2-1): GAGVSQSPRYKVAKRGQDVALRCDPISGHVSLFWYQQALGQGPEFLTYFQNEAQLDKSGLPSDRFFAERPEGSVSTLKIQRTQQEDSAVYLCASSLDYPRADEQFFGPGTRLTVL.

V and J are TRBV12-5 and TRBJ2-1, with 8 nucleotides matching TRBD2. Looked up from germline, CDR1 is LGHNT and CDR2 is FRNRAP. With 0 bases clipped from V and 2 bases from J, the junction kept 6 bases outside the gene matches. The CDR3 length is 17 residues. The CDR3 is CASGLVLAGPPYNEQFF. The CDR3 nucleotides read TGTGCTAGTGGTTTGGTCTTAGCGGGGCCCCCCTACAATGAGCAGTTCTTC.

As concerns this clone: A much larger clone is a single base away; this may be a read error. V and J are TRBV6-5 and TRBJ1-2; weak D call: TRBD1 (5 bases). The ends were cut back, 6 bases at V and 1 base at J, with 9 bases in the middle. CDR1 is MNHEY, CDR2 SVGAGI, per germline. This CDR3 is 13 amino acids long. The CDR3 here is CASSPDSNYGYTF. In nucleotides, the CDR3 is TGTGCCAGCAGCCCTGACAGTAACTATGGCTACACCTTC.

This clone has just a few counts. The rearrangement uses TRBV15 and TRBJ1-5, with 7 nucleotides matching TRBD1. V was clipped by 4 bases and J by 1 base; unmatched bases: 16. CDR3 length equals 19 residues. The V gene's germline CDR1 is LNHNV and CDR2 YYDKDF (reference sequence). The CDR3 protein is CATSMPTYRTGESNQPQHF. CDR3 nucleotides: TGTGCCACCAGCATGCCGACTTACCGGACAGGCGAGAGCAATCAGCCCCAGCATTTT.

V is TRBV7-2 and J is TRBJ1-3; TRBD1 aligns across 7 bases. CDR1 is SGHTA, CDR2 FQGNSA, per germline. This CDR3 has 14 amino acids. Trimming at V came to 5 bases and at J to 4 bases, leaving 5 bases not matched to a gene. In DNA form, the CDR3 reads TGTGCCAGCAGCAAGACAGGGAACGGAAACACCATATATTTT. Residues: CASSKTGNGNTIYF. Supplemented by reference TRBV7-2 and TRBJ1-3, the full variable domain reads GAGVSQSPSNKVTEKGKDVELRCDPISGHTALYWYRQSLGQGLEFLIYFQGNSAPDKSGLPSDRFSAERTGGSVSTLTIQRTQQEDSAVYLCASSKTGNGNTIYFGEGSWLTVV.

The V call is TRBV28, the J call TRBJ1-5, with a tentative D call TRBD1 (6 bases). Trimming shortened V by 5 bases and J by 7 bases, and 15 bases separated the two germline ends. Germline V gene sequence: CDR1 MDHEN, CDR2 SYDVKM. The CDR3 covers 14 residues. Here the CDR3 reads CASSDSGVIQPQHF. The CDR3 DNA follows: TGTGCCAGCAGTGATTCAGGGGTAATACAGCCCCAGCATTTT.

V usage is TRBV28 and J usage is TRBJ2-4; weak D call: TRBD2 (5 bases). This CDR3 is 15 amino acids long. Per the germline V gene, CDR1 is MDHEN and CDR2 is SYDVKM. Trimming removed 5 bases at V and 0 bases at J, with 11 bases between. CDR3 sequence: CASSLPGLAKNIQYF. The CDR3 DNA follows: TGTGCCAGCAGTCTTCCAGGACTAGCCAAAAACATTCAGTACTTC.

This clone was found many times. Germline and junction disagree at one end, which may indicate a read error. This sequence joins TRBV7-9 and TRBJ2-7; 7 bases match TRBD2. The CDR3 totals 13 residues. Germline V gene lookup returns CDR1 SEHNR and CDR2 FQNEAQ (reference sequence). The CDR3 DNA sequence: TGTGCCAGCAGCTTAGTTCAAGGGCGGGAGTTGGTTTTC. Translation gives CASSLVQGRELVF.

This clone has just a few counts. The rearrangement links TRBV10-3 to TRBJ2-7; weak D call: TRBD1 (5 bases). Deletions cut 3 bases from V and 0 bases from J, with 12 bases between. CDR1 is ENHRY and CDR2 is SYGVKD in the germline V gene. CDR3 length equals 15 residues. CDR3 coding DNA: TGTGCCATCAGTGATGTTTCTGGGGCCTCCTACGAGCAGTACTTC. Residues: CAISDVSGASYEQYF.

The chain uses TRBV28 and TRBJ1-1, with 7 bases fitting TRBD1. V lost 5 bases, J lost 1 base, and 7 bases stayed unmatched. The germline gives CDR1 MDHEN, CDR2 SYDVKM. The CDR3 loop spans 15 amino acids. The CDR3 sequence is CASSIRQGWNTEAFF. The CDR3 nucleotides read TGTGCCAGCAGTATCCGACAGGGATGGAACACTGAAGCTTTCTTT.

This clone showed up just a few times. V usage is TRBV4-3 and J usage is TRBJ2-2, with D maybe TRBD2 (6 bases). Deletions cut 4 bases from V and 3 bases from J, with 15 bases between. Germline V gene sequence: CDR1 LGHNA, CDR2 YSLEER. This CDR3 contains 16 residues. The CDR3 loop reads CASSPWLGTYTGELFF. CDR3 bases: TGCGCCAGCAGCCCCTGGTTGGGGACTTACACCGGGGAGCTGTTTTTT.

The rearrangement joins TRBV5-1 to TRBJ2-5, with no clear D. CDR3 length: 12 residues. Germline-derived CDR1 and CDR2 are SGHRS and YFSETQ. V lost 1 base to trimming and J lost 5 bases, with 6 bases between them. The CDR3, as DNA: TGCGCCAGCAGCTTGAATTCGGAGACCCAGTACTTC. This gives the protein CASSLNSETQYF.

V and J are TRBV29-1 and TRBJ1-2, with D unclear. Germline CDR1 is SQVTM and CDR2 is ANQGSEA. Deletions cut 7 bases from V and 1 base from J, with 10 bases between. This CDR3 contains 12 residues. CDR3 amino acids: CSGADGNYGYTF. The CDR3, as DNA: TGCAGCGGGGCCGACGGTAACTATGGCTACACCTTC.